The entry that follows covers one TCR beta chain sequence. In the authors' methods: Amplification of reference gene primers provided the estimated nucleated cell counts. Profiled with immunoSEQ multiplex PCR; TCRdb holds only in-frame clones, not every one. From that table come the V and J calls and clone size; the DNA was used to work out D and trimming. Seen here are around 190,000 clones, about four fifths observed once, and the top ten hold around 7%. The junction had 6 bases not matched to a gene; V was cut back by 6 bases and J by 7 bases. The CDR3 has 13 residues. From germline, CDR1 is SQVTM and CDR2 ANQGSEA. This entry belongs to a study of blood T cell repertoires in COVID-19. About the study: Both acute and convalescent COVID-19 samples were obtained from the United States, Italy and Spain. PBMCs, B-cell-depleted T cells, or T cells were the source of the cDNA or gDNA that made up the material.

Sequencing used peripheral blood. The chain is built from TRBV29-1 and TRBJ1-5, with 10 positions matching TRBD1. This clonotype was obtained from a human donor in a cohort sampled during active COVID-19. The CDR3, as DNA: TGCAGCGTCGGGGACAGGGGAGGACAGCCCCAGCATTTT. Protein: CSVGDRGGQPQHF.